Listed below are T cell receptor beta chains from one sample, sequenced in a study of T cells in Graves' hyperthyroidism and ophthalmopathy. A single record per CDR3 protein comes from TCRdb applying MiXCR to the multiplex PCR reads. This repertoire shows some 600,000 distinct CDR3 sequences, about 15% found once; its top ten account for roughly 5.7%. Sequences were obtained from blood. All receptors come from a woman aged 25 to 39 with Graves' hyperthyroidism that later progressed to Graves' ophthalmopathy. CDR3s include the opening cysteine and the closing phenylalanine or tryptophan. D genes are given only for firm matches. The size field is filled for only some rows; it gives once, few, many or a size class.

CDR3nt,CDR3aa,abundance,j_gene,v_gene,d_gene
TGCAGTGCTAGCACCCAGATAGTCTACGAGCAGTACTTC,CSASTQIVYEQYF,NA,TRBJ2-7,TRBV20-1,NA
TGTGCCAGCATTGGAAACACTGAAGCTTTCTTT,CASIGNTEAFF,many,TRBJ1-1,TRBV2,NA
TGTGCCACCAGTGACAACACAGATACGCAGTATTTT,CATSDNTDTQYF,NA,TRBJ2-3,TRBV24-1,NA
TGTGCCAGCAGCTTAAATTCTGGGACAATCACCTACAATGAGCAGTTCTTC,CASSLNSGTITYNEQFF,NA,TRBJ2-1,TRBV7-2,NA
TGTGCCAGCAGCGACATTGGACAGGGAGGCTACACCTTC,CASSDIGQGGYTF,many,TRBJ1-2,TRBV5-5,TRBD1
TGTGCCAGCAGCCTGCCGCGGGGCGAGCAGTACTTC,CASSLPRGEQYF,few,TRBJ2-7,TRBV3-2,NA
TGTGCCAGCAGCCAAGATAGAGGTAGCGCCTTCCAAGAGACCCAGTACTTC,CASSQDRGSAFQETQYF,NA,TRBJ2-5,TRBV3-1,NA
TGTGCCAGCAGCTTCTCCGGAGGGGGTAGCACTGAAGCTTTCTTT,CASSFSGGGSTEAFF,many,TRBJ1-1,TRBV7-8,NA
TGCAGCGTTGAAGATGGGGCCTACAATGAGCAGTTCTTC,CSVEDGAYNEQFF,few,TRBJ2-1,TRBV29-1,NA
TGTGCCAGCAGTTACTCGAATGTCAGGGGGCAGATTACTGAAGCTTTCTTT,CASSYSNVRGQITEAFF,NA,TRBJ1-1,TRBV6-5,TRBD1
TGTGCCAGTAGTCACGGACACCGGGGAGAGACCCAGTACTTC,CASSHGHRGETQYF,many,TRBJ2-5,TRBV19,NA
TGTGCCACCGGGGGTTATAGCAATCAGCCCCAGCATTTT,CATGGYSNQPQHF,NA,TRBJ1-5,TRBV19,NA
TGTGCCAGCAGCCCCCTCGGTCGGGGAACCGGCGGAGAGACCCAGTACTTC,CASSPLGRGTGGETQYF,many,TRBJ2-5,TRBV7-9,NA
TGTGCCACGGGACAGGGAAAGAAGACTAATGAAAAACTGTTTTTT,CATGQGKKTNEKLFF,few,TRBJ1-4,TRBV19,TRBD1
TGTGCCAGCAGTTTCCTAACAAGAGGACTAGCGGGAGGAGGTTTTAATGAGCAGTTCTTC,CASSFLTRGLAGGGFNEQFF,NA,TRBJ2-1,TRBV12-3/TRBV12-4,TRBD2
TGTGCCAGCGGTCCCCACTGGGAGAACACTGAAGCTTTCTTT,CASGPHWENTEAFF,many,TRBJ1-1,TRBV12-3/TRBV12-4,NA
TGTGCCGAAGGGGTCTCAGGAGGGACTGAAGCTTTCTTT,CAEGVSGGTEAFF,many,TRBJ1-1,TRBV2,NA
TGTGCCAGCAGCTTAGCGGCAACCACAGATACGCAGTATTTT,CASSLAATTDTQYF,many,TRBJ2-3,TRBV7-8,NA
TGCAGTGGGGGCGGGGGGGCCACCGGGGAGCTGTTTTTT,CSGGGGATGELFF,few,TRBJ2-2,TRBV20-1,TRBD2
TGTGCCATCAGTATGGGGGGCGCTGATTCACCCCTCCACTTT,CAISMGGADSPLHF,NA,TRBJ1-6,TRBV10-3,NA
TGTGCCATCAGTGAGGTGGAATCCAACACTGAAGCTTTCTTT,CAISEVESNTEAFF,many,TRBJ1-1,TRBV10-3,NA
TGTGCCAGCAGCCAAGCTGACAGTAACACTGAAGCTTTCTTT,CASSQADSNTEAFF,many,TRBJ1-1,TRBV3-1,NA
TGTGCCAGTAGTATTGTGGGTAACGCTGAAGCTTTCTTT,CASSIVGNAEAFF,many,TRBJ1-1,TRBV19,NA
TGCAGTGTTAGACTAGCGGATTACGAGCAGTACTTC,CSVRLADYEQYF,many,TRBJ2-7,TRBV20-1,TRBD2
TGTGCCAGCAGCCGCGGGACAGGGGGCAACGTCCTGACTTTC,CASSRGTGGNVLTF,once,TRBJ2-6,TRBV7-2,TRBD1
TGTGCCAGCAGCTTATCTGAGGGCTATGGCTACACCTTC,CASSLSEGYGYTF,many,TRBJ1-2,TRBV7-2,NA
TGTGCCAGTAGTATTTTTGACCAGGGGGTTTATCAGCCCCAGCATTTT,CASSIFDQGVYQPQHF,few,TRBJ1-5,TRBV19,TRBD1
TGCAGTGCTGGAGGGACAGGGGGTGTCCAGCCCCAGCATTTT,CSAGGTGGVQPQHF,many,TRBJ1-5,TRBV20-1,TRBD1
TGTGCCAGCGACGGAGAGGGGTCCTACGAGCAGTACTTC,CASDGEGSYEQYF,NA,TRBJ2-7,TRBV28,NA
TGTGCCAGCAGTTCAAGCAGGAGTAACACCGGGGAGCTGTTTTTT,CASSSSRSNTGELFF,few,TRBJ2-2,TRBV6-1,NA
TGTGCCAGCAGCTTAGATGGTCAGGCGCTGGTGAGGGAGCAGTACTTC,CASSLDGQALVREQYF,many,TRBJ2-7,TRBV11-3,NA
TGTGCCAGCAGTGGCCGGGATTCCAACAAAAACATTCAGTACTTC,CASSGRDSNKNIQYF,NA,TRBJ2-4,TRBV2,NA
TGTGCCAGCAGTGAGCGAGACAGATCCTCTGGAAACACCATATATTTT,CASSERDRSSGNTIYF,many,TRBJ1-3,TRBV6-1,NA
TGTGCCTGGACAGCGAGTTTGCGGGCATTCACAGATACGCAGTATTTT,CAWTASLRAFTDTQYF,NA,TRBJ2-3,TRBV30,NA
TGCAGCGTTCGGATCAACACCGGGGAGCTGTTTTTT,CSVRINTGELFF,many,TRBJ2-2,TRBV29-1,NA
TGTGCCAGCACCCACCCTCCAAGCCCCTTTCTTCCCGGGACTTACACAGATACGCAGTATTTT,CASTHPPSPFLPGTYTDTQYF,many,TRBJ2-3,TRBV12-3/TRBV12-4,NA
TGTGCCAGCAGCCAACCCGTGGGTACGCAGTATTTT,CASSQPVGTQYF,few,TRBJ2-3,TRBV3-1,NA
TGTGCCAGCATCCAAGGGACAGGTTGGTTCCCCTCGGGTCAGCCCCAGCATTTT,CASIQGTGWFPSGQPQHF,many,TRBJ1-5,TRBV28,TRBD1
TGCAGTGCTAGAGATGGGACTAGCGGGAGCAAAGCAGATACGCAGTATTTT,CSARDGTSGSKADTQYF,many,TRBJ2-3,TRBV20-1,TRBD2
TGTGCCAGCAGCCCCGGACAGGGTGGCTCCTACGAGCAGTACTTC,CASSPGQGGSYEQYF,many,TRBJ2-7,TRBV11-3,TRBD1
TGTGCCAGCAGTTTACTTCAGACTAGCGGGAGGGACAATGAGCAGTTCTTC,CASSLLQTSGRDNEQFF,many,TRBJ2-1,TRBV28,TRBD2
TGTGCCAGCAGTCCCGATGGAGGCCTGGCCAAAAACATTCAGTACTTC,CASSPDGGLAKNIQYF,NA,TRBJ2-4,TRBV6-1,NA
TGTGCCAGCAGTTGGAGTCGACAGGGTCAAGAGACCCAGTACTTC,CASSWSRQGQETQYF,many,TRBJ2-5,TRBV27,TRBD1
TGTGCCAGCAGCCACCGGGCCAGAGGGACAGGGGGTTGGGGAGGTAATCAGCCCCAGCATTTT,CASSHRARGTGGWGGNQPQHF,many,TRBJ1-5,TRBV6-1,TRBD1
TGTGCCAGCAGTGAAGCGGGGGTGGTTGGGGCCAACGTCCTGACTTTC,CASSEAGVVGANVLTF,many,TRBJ2-6,TRBV2,NA
TGCGCCAGCAGCTTGGTCGGGATCGAAGCTTTCTTT,CASSLVGIEAFF,many,TRBJ1-1,TRBV5-1,NA
TGTGCCAGCAGTGACCTCCGGGGTTCTGGAAACACCATATATTTT,CASSDLRGSGNTIYF,NA,TRBJ1-3,TRBV2,NA
TGTGCCAGCAGCCGATGGACCGAGGGGGCTGAAGCTTTCTTT,CASSRWTEGAEAFF,many,TRBJ1-1,TRBV11-3,NA
TGTGCCAGCACCCCGGAATCGGGGATCACTGAAGCTTTCTTT,CASTPESGITEAFF,NA,TRBJ1-1,TRBV28,NA
TGCGCCAGCAGCTTAACAGGGGGGAATCTCATGAACACTGAAGCTTTCTTT,CASSLTGGNLMNTEAFF,many,TRBJ1-1,TRBV5-1,TRBD1
TGTGCCACTACTAAACCGGGAGGCGGGGAGCAGTACTTC,CATTKPGGGEQYF,many,TRBJ2-7,TRBV28,TRBD2
TGTGCCAGCAGCCACCCAGGGACAGTCCCTTACAATGAGCAGTTCTTC,CASSHPGTVPYNEQFF,NA,TRBJ2-1,TRBV14,TRBD1
TGTGCCAGCAGTGAGGCAGGGGGCATGAATTCACCCCTCCACTTT,CASSEAGGMNSPLHF,many,TRBJ1-6,TRBV2,TRBD1
TGTGCCAGCAACCCCAGCGGGGGTTATGAGCAGTTCTTC,CASNPSGGYEQFF,few,TRBJ2-1,TRBV6-1,TRBD2
TGTGCCAGCCAGCAGGCCGGGACTAGTTACAATGAGCAGTTCTTC,CASQQAGTSYNEQFF,NA,TRBJ2-1,TRBV27,TRBD2
TGCGCCAGCAGCTTGGTGTTAGGACGGACGAACACCGGGGAGCTGTTTTTT,CASSLVLGRTNTGELFF,NA,TRBJ2-2,TRBV5-1,NA
TGTGCCAGCAGCCAACGGCAGCAACTCACAGATACGCAGTATTTT,CASSQRQQLTDTQYF,many,TRBJ2-3,TRBV3-1,NA
TGTGCCAGTAGTATCTGGGGTAGCGGGCCCACAGATACGCAGTATTTT,CASSIWGSGPTDTQYF,many,TRBJ2-3,TRBV19,TRBD2
TGTGCCAGCTGGGACAGGGGGAACTATGGCTACACCTTC,CASWDRGNYGYTF,many,TRBJ1-2,TRBV27,TRBD1